The rows below give T cell receptor beta chains drawn from one sample of a study of cytomegalovirus exposure and HLA in healthy donors. TCRdb keeps only in-frame clones here, not all; method: immunoSEQ multiplex PCR. Among 100,000 to 150,000 clones listed, 65% to 80% were seen once. Input material: PBMCs. The receptors were gathered from a human donor in good health. CDR3s leave out the opening cysteine and the closing phenylalanine or tryptophan. The D gene is left open where the match is weak.

j_call: TRBJ1-1; v_call: TRBV29-1; d_call: NA; cdr3_aa: SVAGGQGIDAF
j_call: TRBJ1-2; v_call: TRBV5-5; d_call: TRBD1; cdr3_aa: ASSQNGQVSYGYT
j_call: TRBJ1-6; v_call: TRBV4-1; d_call: NA; cdr3_aa: ASSQDPGQIYNSPLH
j_call: TRBJ1-6; v_call: TRBV18; d_call: TRBD1; cdr3_aa: ASSADRVPPLH
j_call: TRBJ1-5; v_call: TRBV19; d_call: NA; cdr3_aa: ASSPMGGGSNQPQH
j_call: TRBJ1-5; v_call: TRBV10-3; d_call: NA; cdr3_aa: AISESAVNQPQH
j_call: TRBJ1-1; v_call: TRBV29-1; d_call: NA; cdr3_aa: SVVAAANTEAF
j_call: TRBJ2-3; v_call: TRBV10-3; d_call: TRBD2; cdr3_aa: AISEPRLAGGPGDTQY
j_call: TRBJ1-5; v_call: TRBV5-5; d_call: NA; cdr3_aa: ASSSNAGDNQPQH
j_call: TRBJ2-3; v_call: TRBV28; d_call: NA; cdr3_aa: ASSSGGTGHDTQY
j_call: TRBJ1-5; v_call: TRBV7-9; d_call: NA; cdr3_aa: ASSLGQASNQPQH
j_call: TRBJ2-7; v_call: TRBV13; d_call: NA; cdr3_aa: ASSPRYEQY
j_call: TRBJ1-1; v_call: TRBV6-4; d_call: NA; cdr3_aa: ASRAEPLNTEAF
j_call: TRBJ1-1; v_call: TRBV5-4; d_call: NA; cdr3_aa: ASSPTRGRDTEAF
j_call: TRBJ2-5; v_call: TRBV5-1; d_call: TRBD2; cdr3_aa: ASSLVGLAGGQETQY
j_call: TRBJ2-1; v_call: TRBV11-2; d_call: NA; cdr3_aa: ASSFGSGNEQF
j_call: TRBJ2-3; v_call: TRBV18; d_call: NA; cdr3_aa: ASSLISHTDTQY
j_call: TRBJ1-4; v_call: TRBV18; d_call: TRBD1; cdr3_aa: ASSPIPGQGATNEKLF
j_call: TRBJ2-3; v_call: TRBV23-1; d_call: NA; cdr3_aa: ASSLTDPLGSTDTQY
j_call: TRBJ1-5; v_call: TRBV6-1; d_call: NA; cdr3_aa: ASSSTGFSNQPQH
j_call: TRBJ1-1; v_call: TRBV5-1; d_call: NA; cdr3_aa: ASSSDRTNTEAF
j_call: TRBJ2-2; v_call: TRBV27; d_call: NA; cdr3_aa: ASSLLSRDTGELF
j_call: TRBJ2-1; v_call: TRBV23-1; d_call: NA; cdr3_aa: ASSQAGPAYNEQF
j_call: TRBJ1-1; v_call: TRBV4-1; d_call: NA; cdr3_aa: ASSQVSGNTEAF
j_call: TRBJ2-2; v_call: TRBV6-1; d_call: NA; cdr3_aa: ASSEYGGPYTGELF
j_call: TRBJ2-1; v_call: TRBV7-6; d_call: TRBD2; cdr3_aa: ASSLIMSGSGYEQF
j_call: TRBJ2-1; v_call: TRBV18; d_call: NA; cdr3_aa: ASSPIDEQF
j_call: TRBJ1-1; v_call: TRBV10-1; d_call: NA; cdr3_aa: ASSAPGMGAF
j_call: TRBJ1-2; v_call: TRBV5-5; d_call: NA; cdr3_aa: ASSLLQGINYGYT
j_call: TRBJ2-1; v_call: TRBV6-1; d_call: NA; cdr3_aa: ASSPGSSGNEQF
j_call: TRBJ1-2; v_call: TRBV5-1; d_call: TRBD1; cdr3_aa: ASSLQGQGAGGYT
j_call: TRBJ2-5; v_call: TRBV5-1; d_call: TRBD2; cdr3_aa: ASSITTSGRGKDQY
j_call: TRBJ2-3; v_call: TRBV7-9; d_call: NA; cdr3_aa: ASSSRQGTDTQY
j_call: TRBJ2-5; v_call: TRBV6-5; d_call: NA; cdr3_aa: ASSYSISGETQY
j_call: TRBJ1-1; v_call: TRBV9; d_call: NA; cdr3_aa: ASRPSDTWTEAF
j_call: TRBJ2-3; v_call: TRBV2; d_call: NA; cdr3_aa: ASSERGISTDTQY
j_call: TRBJ2-1; v_call: TRBV9; d_call: TRBD2; cdr3_aa: ASSVGLSGRAGGEQF
j_call: TRBJ2-2; v_call: TRBV28; d_call: NA; cdr3_aa: ATPAGTNTGELF
j_call: TRBJ2-5; v_call: TRBV29-1; d_call: TRBD2; cdr3_aa: SVLGLARETQY
j_call: TRBJ2-3; v_call: TRBV5-1; d_call: NA; cdr3_aa: ASSRVTATSTDTQY
j_call: TRBJ1-1; v_call: TRBV7-8; d_call: NA; cdr3_aa: ASSLVQGGTEAF
j_call: TRBJ1-3; v_call: TRBV6-5; d_call: NA; cdr3_aa: ASSTGGADTIY
j_call: TRBJ1-3; v_call: TRBV2; d_call: TRBD1; cdr3_aa: ASRPDRAAGNTIY
j_call: TRBJ1-1; v_call: TRBV20-1; d_call: NA; cdr3_aa: SPLGNTEAF
j_call: TRBJ2-7; v_call: TRBV7-2; d_call: NA; cdr3_aa: ASSLVGPPAYEQY
j_call: TRBJ1-1; v_call: TRBV5-4; d_call: NA; cdr3_aa: ASSLRGGTEAF
j_call: TRBJ1-1; v_call: TRBV11-3; d_call: NA; cdr3_aa: ASSSRTGQNTEAF
j_call: TRBJ1-2; v_call: TRBV6-5; d_call: TRBD1; cdr3_aa: ASSYGTDYT
j_call: TRBJ2-7; v_call: TRBV5-1; d_call: NA; cdr3_aa: ASSLLGQYEQY
j_call: TRBJ1-5; v_call: TRBV6-1; d_call: TRBD1; cdr3_aa: ASSVGKGQGGNQPQH
j_call: TRBJ2-1; v_call: TRBV6-6; d_call: TRBD2; cdr3_aa: ASSTGLAGGLNEQF
j_call: TRBJ2-5; v_call: TRBV19; d_call: NA; cdr3_aa: ASSILRGETQY
j_call: TRBJ1-1; v_call: TRBV5-1; d_call: NA; cdr3_aa: ASSFTGGTEAF
j_call: TRBJ1-1; v_call: TRBV9; d_call: NA; cdr3_aa: ASSVVVGTMNTEAF